This T cell receptor (beta chain) is drawn from a study of T cells in Graves' hyperthyroidism and ophthalmopathy. The study based diagnoses on clinical symptoms, serum thyroxine and TRAb, thyroid ultrasound and orbital computed tomography. Out of roughly 10 ml of fresh peripheral blood came the PBMCs. TCR beta CDR3 regions were amplified from RNA transcripts. Primed by the HTBI set, a first-round RT-PCR was run on the TCR CDR3. TCRdb re-analysed the multiplex PCR reads in MiXCR, keeping a single row per CDR3 protein. The top ten hold around 16% of the sample, which has fewer than 850,000 distinct CDR3 sequences, 15% to 20% seen once. Whole-study findings and limits: Onset of ophthalmopathy came a median approximately 6.9 months after the model predicted it.

Turning to this clonotype: Its antigen is unidentified.

The J segment lost 1 base and the V segment lost 4 bases, leaving 3 bases of the junction unmatched. Germline V CDR1 and CDR2: SGHRS, YFSETQ. There are 14 residues in the CDR3. The sample comprised blood. The source is a man aged 50 to 60 with Graves' hyperthyroidism. The chain recombines TRBV5-1 with TRBJ1-1, with 8 bases fitting TRBD1. CDR3 DNA: TGCGCCAGCAGCGAAGGACAGGGGAACACTGAAGCTTTCTTT. Residues: CASSEGQGNTEAFF.